The text below deals with one TCR beta chain. Its antigen is unidentified. V was cut by 5 bases and J by 4 bases, with 17 bases left in between. This CDR3 comprises 14 residues. Germline CDR1 is SQVTM and CDR2 is ANQGSEA. This sample is part of a study of yellow fever vaccine responses in identical twins. Study results and limitations: Vaccine T cell responses of twins reportedly seemed partly convergent and partly personalized.

TCRdb fed the RT-PCR reads into MiXCR, producing one record per CDR3 protein. This sample yields 3,500 to 4,500 distinct CDR3 sequences, of which 81% are seen a single time; around 3.4% belongs to the top ten. This specimen consisted of T cells from blood (PBMCs), unsorted or a sorted subset (not recorded which), obtained before or after yellow fever vaccination (not recorded which). This sequence was found in a woman between 18 and 29 years old who received the yellow fever vaccine. The chain combines TRBV29-1 with TRBJ1-1; no reliable D call. DNA for the CDR3: TGCAGCGTTCAGGTCCTTGTTGGTCGCACTGAAGCTTTCTTT. Its protein is CSVQVLVGRTEAFF.